The rows below give T cell receptor beta chains drawn from one sample of a study of T cell changes during pregnancy in multiple sclerosis. Libraries were prepared by immunoSEQ multiplex PCR; TCRdb keeps only in-frame clonotypes and omits some of them. This sample has tens of thousands of clones, with approximately 90% found just once. The source was CD8+ T cells from peripheral blood mononuclear cells, collected before pregnancy. The source is a female donor with multiple sclerosis, enrolled in a pregnancy study. Each CDR3 is given with its conserved first and last residue. The order of the fields is CDR3 length, V gene, clone size, D gene, J gene, CDR3 DNA, CDR3 protein. The D gene is left open where the match is weak. Clone size is given for some rows only: seen once, a few or many times, or a class if the clone is expanded.

15	TRBV11-3	-	TRBD1	TRBJ2-1	TGTGCCAGCAGCTCCTGGACAGGGGGTAACAATGAGCAGTTCTTC	CASSSWTGGNNEQFF
15	TRBV27	-	TRBD1	TRBJ2-1	TGTGCCAGCAGTCCCCGGACAGGGGGCAGCGATGAGCAGTTCTTC	CASSPRTGGSDEQFF
15	TRBV10-2	once	TRBD2	TRBJ2-7	TGCGCCAGCAGTGATAAGGAGGGAGGGCCACGGGAGCAGTACTTC	CASSDKEGGPREQYF
14	TRBV10-1	few	TRBD1	TRBJ2-7	TGCGCCAGCAGTGACCGACAGGGGAACTACGAGCAGTACTTC	CASSDRQGNYEQYF
12	TRBV10-2	-	-	TRBJ2-7	TGCGCCAGCAGTGAGAACGGAGACGAGCAGTACTTC	CASSENGDEQYF
14	TRBV7-9	-	TRBD2	TRBJ2-7	TGTGCCAGCAGCCCGGGACTAGCGGCGCACGAGCAGTACTTC	CASSPGLAAHEQYF
12	TRBV19	-	-	TRBJ1-1	TGTGCCAGTAGTTGGGGGAGGACTGAAGCTTTCTTT	CASSWGRTEAFF
14	TRBV25-1	few	TRBD1	TRBJ1-1	TGTGCCAGCAGTGATGGACAGGGTGACACTGAAGCTTTCTTT	CASSDGQGDTEAFF
13	TRBV29-1	-	-	TRBJ2-1	TGCAGCGTTGAAACGGGACTCAACAATGAGCAGTTCTTC	CSVETGLNNEQFF
15	TRBV6-6	-	TRBD2	TRBJ2-7	TGTGCCAGCAAGATAACTAGCGGGGGGGCCTACGAGCAGTACTTC	CASKITSGGAYEQYF
13	TRBV7-3	-	-	TRBJ1-1	TGTGCCAGCAGCTTAGGACTAGGGACTGAAGCTTTCTTT	CASSLGLGTEAFF
15	TRBV6-1	-	-	TRBJ2-7	TGTGCCAGCAGACCGGGACAAAATCGGGGATACGAGCAGTACTTC	CASRPGQNRGYEQYF
16	TRBV5-1	-	TRBD1	TRBJ2-3	TGCGCCAGCAGCATTGGACAGGGGGCTAGCACAGATACGCAGTATTTT	CASSIGQGASTDTQYF
15	TRBV29-1	-	TRBD2	TRBJ2-1	TGCAGCGTTGGGCCCAGACTAGCGGGAGGAGGTGAGCAGTTCTTC	CSVGPRLAGGGEQFF
13	TRBV5-1	-	-	TRBJ1-1	TGCGCCAGCAACAGGGCTCTGAACACTGAAGCTTTCTTT	CASNRALNTEAFF
16	TRBV2	-	TRBD2	TRBJ2-3	TGTGCCAGCAGTTATTTAGCGGGAGAGATCACAGATACGCAGTATTTT	CASSYLAGEITDTQYF
14	TRBV10-3	-	-	TRBJ1-1	TGTGCCATCAGTGCTGGGGGAGGAGGCACTGAAGCTTTCTTT	CAISAGGGGTEAFF
11	TRBV20-1	-	-	TRBJ2-2	TGCAGTGCCACAAGCACCGGGGAGCTGTTTTTT	CSATSTGELFF
13	TRBV30	-	TRBD1	TRBJ2-7	TGTGCCTGGAGTGCGGGACAGGGCTACGAGCAGTACTTC	CAWSAGQGYEQYF
16	TRBV7-6	-	TRBD2	TRBJ2-3	TGTGCCAGCAGCTTGACTAGCGTTCTTTCCACAGATACGCAGTATTTT	CASSLTSVLSTDTQYF
15	TRBV5-1	-	-	TRBJ2-3	TGCGCCAGCAGCTTGGCCCCAGGGGGCACAGATACGCAGTATTTT	CASSLAPGGTDTQYF
15	TRBV4-3	few	TRBD1	TRBJ1-2	TGCGCCAGCAGCCAAGATCAGCAGGGGGCTGGGGGCTACACCTTC	CASSQDQQGAGGYTF
10	TRBV6-1	-	TRBD1	TRBJ1-2	TGTGCCAGTGACAGGGCTGGCTACACCTTC	CASDRAGYTF
11	TRBV27	-	-	TRBJ2-1	TGTGCCACGACAGGCCCTAGGGAGCAGTTCTTC	CATTGPREQFF
15	TRBV5-4	-	TRBD1	TRBJ1-3	TGTGCCAGCAATAATGGGGACAGGGCTGGAAACACCATATATTTT	CASNNGDRAGNTIYF
15	TRBV27	once	TRBD2	TRBJ2-2	TGTGCCAGCACTCTTAGCGGGGGGCCCACCGGGGAGCTGTTTTTT	CASTLSGGPTGELFF
16	TRBV14	-	-	TRBJ2-3	TGTGCCAGCAGCCTGAGTCGGTCGGTACCGCGAGATACGCAGTATTTT	CASSLSRSVPRDTQYF
15	TRBV6-5	-	-	TRBJ2-2	TGTGCCAGCAGTTTTCTAGCAGCCCCCACCGGGGAGCTGTTTTTT	CASSFLAAPTGELFF
16	TRBV4-2	-	TRBD1	TRBJ2-7	TGTGCCAGCAGCCACACCTCGGACAGGGCGGGCCACGAGCAGTACTTC	CASSHTSDRAGHEQYF
16	TRBV4-1	-	-	TRBJ1-5	TGCGCCAGCAGCCCGACAGAGACAGGCTTTAATCAGCCCCAGCATTTT	CASSPTETGFNQPQHF
19	TRBV5-1	-	TRBD1	TRBJ1-1	TGCGCCAGCAGCTTGACAAAAAGTGGAGGACAGGGTGGGTCTGACCAAGCTTTCTTT	CASSLTKSGGQGGSDQAFF
15	TRBV11-2	-	-	TRBJ2-7	TGTGCCAGCAGCTGGGTTGATAGCGGTACCTACGAGCAGTACTTC	CASSWVDSGTYEQYF
13	TRBV30	-	-	TRBJ1-3	TGTGCCTGGATTCTGCCTAATAGAAACACCATATATTTT	CAWILPNRNTIYF
17	TRBV10-3	-	-	TRBJ2-3	TGTGCCATCAGTGAGCCAGGGGACGGACTTCCCACAGATACGCAGTATTTT	CAISEPGDGLPTDTQYF
17	TRBV4-2	-	-	TRBJ1-3	TGTGCCAGCAGCCAAGGCTCAGGGGCTCTTTCTGGAAACACCATATATTTT	CASSQGSGALSGNTIYF
15	TRBV19	-	-	TRBJ2-6	TGTGCCAGTAGTATATTCCTCTCTGGGGCCAACGTCCTGACTTTC	CASSIFLSGANVLTF
14	TRBV6-4	-	TRBD1	TRBJ2-1	TGTGCCAGCAGTGACTCGGACAGGGTCCATGAGCAGTTCTTC	CASSDSDRVHEQFF
18	TRBV27	-	TRBD1	TRBJ2-6	TGTGCCAGCAGTTTAATCCGGACAGGGGGAGCTGGGGCCAACGTCCTGACTTTC	CASSLIRTGGAGANVLTF
18	TRBV6-4	-	TRBD2	TRBJ2-7	TGTGCCAGCAGTGAGCCCCCTCTACTAACTAGCGGCTCCTACGAGCAGTACTTC	CASSEPPLLTSGSYEQYF
14	TRBV2	-	-	TRBJ1-1	TGTGCCAGCTGCCCACAGGACATGAACACTGAAGCTTTCTTT	CASCPQDMNTEAFF
14	TRBV6-1	-	TRBD2	TRBJ2-7	TGTGCCAGCAGCCTCCTCTGGGGAGGGGACGAGCAGTACTTC	CASSLLWGGDEQYF
14	TRBV19	-	-	TRBJ2-7	TGTGCCAGTAGTATCTACAGGGCCTCCTACGAGCAGTACTTC	CASSIYRASYEQYF
14	TRBV7-9	-	TRBD1	TRBJ2-7	TGTGCCAGCAGCTTCGGACAGGGTATGGACGAGCAGTACTTC	CASSFGQGMDEQYF
14	TRBV7-8	-	TRBD2	TRBJ2-7	TGTGCCAGCAGCCCCCCGGGACTAGCCAACGAGCAGTACTTC	CASSPPGLANEQYF
14	TRBV5-6	-	-	TRBJ2-7	TGTGCCAGCAGCTTGGTGGGGCTAAATAACGAGCAGTACTTC	CASSLVGLNNEQYF
13	TRBV7-6	-	-	TRBJ2-1	TGTGCCAGCAGCTTAGGGCCGGGGAATGAGCAGTTCTTC	CASSLGPGNEQFF
15	TRBV9	-	-	TRBJ1-1	TGTGCCAGCAGCCCTCGACAGGCCTACAACACTGAAGCTTTCTTT	CASSPRQAYNTEAFF
14	TRBV19	few	-	TRBJ1-2	TGTGCCAGTAGTATAGTGCAGTCCAACTATGGCTACACCTTC	CASSIVQSNYGYTF
13	TRBV29-1	-	-	TRBJ1-1	TGCAGCGTTGAAGACGGGGGTTTCCCTGAAGCTTTCTTT	CSVEDGGFPEAFF
13	TRBV6-4	-	TRBD2	TRBJ2-1	TGTGCCAGCAGTTTTAGCGGGAGTGGTGAGCAGTTCTTC	CASSFSGSGEQFF
14	TRBV27	-	TRBD1	TRBJ2-7	TGTGCCAGCAGTTCGGGGGACAGGGGCTACGAGCAGTACTTC	CASSSGDRGYEQYF
18	TRBV4-3	-	TRBD2	TRBJ2-5	TGCGCCAGCAGCCAAGATCGGAGCGGCGGGGGGGCCTTGGAGACCCAGTACTTC	CASSQDRSGGGALETQYF
19	TRBV9	once	-	TRBJ2-6	TGTGCCAGCAGCGTAGGGGCGGGTAACCGTTACTCTGGGGCCAACGTCCTGACTTTC	CASSVGAGNRYSGANVLTF
14	TRBV29-1	-	-	TRBJ2-1	TGCAGCGTCAAACGGGGTACCGCCTACAATGAGCAGTTCTTC	CSVKRGTAYNEQFF
14	TRBV6-1	-	-	TRBJ2-7	TGTGCCAGCAGTCCCTCAAGTTGGCTCTACGAGCAGTACTTC	CASSPSSWLYEQYF